Reported below is one T cell receptor beta chain. This CDR3 has 17 residues. CDR1 and CDR2 (germline): SGHRS, YFSETQ. V shed 4 bases and J 7 bases; nucleotides not matched to a gene: 14. The data originate from a study of blood T cell repertoires in COVID-19. Across the whole study: Material from acute and convalescent COVID-19 was sourced from the United States, Italy and Spain. Sample material is recorded as cDNA or gDNA derived from T cells, B-cell-depleted T cells, or PBMCs.

The Seattle patients joined while their infection was active and were tracked longitudinally afterward. Original data processing: Reference gene primer amplification gave nucleated cell count estimates. The assay was immunoSEQ multiplex PCR, and TCRdb's table has in-frame clones only and misses some. V, J and clone size were drawn from that table, and D and trimming were deduced from the DNA. The sample shows about 350,000 clones, around nine tenths of them seen only once. This receptor was obtained from a woman aged 70-85 years with COVID-19, enrolled during active disease. The chain carries TRBV5-1 and TRBJ1-6; 7 positions match TRBD1. The sample comprised peripheral blood. The CDR3 DNA reads as TGCGCCAGCAGCGTAACCGGGACAACCAGGGGGAATTCACCCCTCCACTTT. It is translated as CASSVTGTTRGNSPLHF.